One sample yielded the 20 T cell receptor beta chains listed below, sequenced in a study of shared T cell receptors in the human thymus. This table comes from immunoSEQ multiplex PCR, and its TCRdb copy is limited to in-frame clones, with some not included. This table holds hundreds of thousands of clones, approximately 85% found once. Another study also made use of these data, one on human thymus T cells.

Material: thymocytes. The receptors stem from a girl under three years old with a congenital heart defect.

This clone was recorded once. V is TRBV4-3 and J is TRBJ2-7, with D unclear. The V end lost 1 base, the J end lost 0 bases, and 16 bases lay between the germline ends. Germline V gives CDR1 LGHNA, CDR2 YSLEER. This CDR3 has 17 residues. The CDR3 loop reads CASSQGGGGKSSYEQYF. DNA for the CDR3: TGCGCCAGCAGCCAAGGAGGTGGCGGAAAGAGCTCCTACGAGCAGTACTTC.

The chain is built from TRBV19 and TRBJ1-5, with D unresolved. The CDR3 length is 10 residues. CDR1 is LNHDA and CDR2 is SQIVND in the germline V gene (reference sequence). Trimming stripped 5 bases from V and 11 bases from J, with 7 bases between. The DNA of the CDR3 is TGTGCCAGTAGTGGCCGAACCCAGCATTTT. This translates into CASSGRTQHF.

V is TRBV6-1 and J is TRBJ1-4; D may be TRBD1 (6 bases). The CDR3 has 14 amino acids. Trimming shortened V by 7 bases and J by 3 bases, and 12 bases separated the two germline ends. Germline V gene sequence: CDR1 MNHNS, CDR2 SASEGT. Here the CDR3 reads CASTGERANEKLFF. The CDR3 DNA reads as TGTGCCAGCACAGGGGAACGGGCTAATGAAAAACTGTTTTTT.

The V and J genes are TRBV7-9 and TRBJ1-6; 7 positions agree with TRBD1. Per the germline V gene, CDR1 is SEHNR and CDR2 is FQNEAQ (reference sequence). This CDR3 has 16 residues. Losses at the gene ends were 3 bases for V and 6 bases for J; bases not matched to a gene: 8. DNA of the CDR3: TGTGCCAGCAGCTTTATAAGGGGACAGTCTAATTCACCCCTCCACTTT. Protein product: CASSFIRGQSNSPLHF.

The chain has TRBV9 and TRBJ1-1; D may be TRBD1 (5 bases). CDR1 is SGDLS and CDR2 is YYNGEE in the germline V gene. The CDR3 runs to 13 residues. Deletions cut 3 bases from V and 10 bases from J, with 16 bases between. CDR3 in DNA: TGTGCCAGCAGCGGATACGAGGACGGGGGAGCTTTCTTT. Protein product: CASSGYEDGGAFF.

The rearrangement links TRBV14 to TRBJ2-7; D remains unclear. The CDR3 is 15 amino acids. Germline loops: CDR1 SGHDN, CDR2 FVKESK. V lost 2 bases and J lost 6, with 17 bases in between. CDR3 residues: CASSQRGSPPAEQYF. CDR3 sequence (DNA): TGTGCCAGCAGCCAAAGAGGTTCCCCCCCCGCCGAGCAGTACTTC.

This chain connects TRBV29-1 to TRBJ1-1; possible D gene TRBD1, 5 bases. Germline V CDR1 and CDR2: SQVTM, ANQGSEA. There are 13 residues in the CDR3. Trimming pared 6 bases from V and 0 bases from J, leaving 11 bases between. The CDR3, as DNA: TGCAGCGTCGTAGACAGACTGAACACTGAAGCTTTCTTT. Its translation: CSVVDRLNTEAFF.

The chain joins TRBV9 to TRBJ2-3; 11 nucleotides agree with TRBD2. This CDR3 is built from 19 residues. Unmatched junction bases numbered 17, after V lost 0 bases and J lost 8 bases. Looked up from germline, CDR1 is SGDLS and CDR2 is YYNGEE. This CDR3 reads CASSVESPGRLAGRRTQYF. For the CDR3, the DNA is TGTGCCAGCAGCGTAGAATCCCCTGGTCGACTAGCGGGGCGTCGTACGCAGTATTTT.

The V gene is TRBV7-9, the J gene TRBJ1-3, with a weak D call TRBD1 (5 bases). V dropped 5 bases and J dropped 2 bases, with 19 bases sitting between them. Germline V gene data show CDR1 as SEHNR and CDR2 as FQNEAQ (reference sequence). CDR3 length equals 17 residues. CDR3 DNA sequence: TGTGCCAGCAGCCGTTTCCCTCAGGGTTACACTGGAAACACCATATATTTT. It yields the protein CASSRFPQGYTGNTIYF.

This clone has more than one count but fewer than ten. Other DNA variants within this sample encode the same CDR3. The genes are TRBV5-1 and TRBJ1-2; a weak D match, TRBD1 (6 bases). The CDR3 is 13 residues long. Germline V gene lookup returns CDR1 SGHRS and CDR2 YFSETQ. The V gene lost 4 bases and the J gene lost 1 base, with 8 bases spanning the gap. CDR3 protein: CASSPDSNYGYTF. DNA for the CDR3: TGCGCCAGCAGCCCGGACAGTAACTATGGCTACACCTTC.

In its sample, this clone was seen a few times. The chain has TRBV19 and TRBJ1-5, with TRBD1 as a possible D gene (5 bases). The CDR3 consists of 15 residues. The germline V gene has CDR1 LNHDA and CDR2 SQIVND (reference sequence). Trimming stripped 7 bases from V and 5 bases from J, with 18 bases between. The CDR3 protein is CASNAPTGWDQPQHF. CDR3 DNA: TGTGCCAGTAACGCCCCCACAGGCTGGGATCAGCCCCAGCATTTT.

The V gene is TRBV6-1, the J gene TRBJ2-7; D remains unclear. This CDR3 is built from 12 residues. Trimming cost V 2 bases and J 2 bases, with 4 bases left between them. The germline CDR1 and CDR2 sequences are MNHNS and SASEGT. The CDR3 coding sequence is TGTGCCAGCAGTGAACTAGCCTACGAGCAGTACTTC. Its protein product is CASSELAYEQYF.

J is TRBJ2-5 and V is TRBV6-5; 10 positions match TRBD1. The CDR3 is 16 amino acids. V gave up 2 bases and J gave up 9 bases; unmatched junction bases: 12. Per the germline V gene, CDR1 is MNHEY and CDR2 is SVGAGI. For the CDR3, the DNA is TGTGCCAGCAGTTACGTGTCCGGGACAGGGGCCCCCGCCCAGTACTTC. It specifies CASSYVSGTGAPAQYF.

The chain is built from TRBV5-1 and TRBJ2-5; 9 positions match TRBD1. The DNA end is a closer match to TRBJ2-7, so the J assignment may be wrong. CDR3 length: 21 residues. Germline V gene lookup returns CDR1 SGHRS and CDR2 YFSETQ. This CDR3 is CASSLIGPGQGTPRSSYEQYF. The CDR3 DNA follows: TGCGCCAGCAGCTTGATTGGACCGGGACAGGGCACACCCAGGAGCTCCTACGAGCAGTACTTC.

The V call is TRBV19, the J call TRBJ1-5, with 7 bases aligning to TRBD1. Germline CDR1 is LNHDA and CDR2 is SQIVND (reference sequence). Unmatched junction bases numbered 9, after V lost 7 bases and J lost 0 bases. CDR3 length: 16 residues. The CDR3 DNA sequence: TGTGCCAGTAAAGGGACAGCCCTTGATAGCAATCAGCCCCAGCATTTT. Translating it yields CASKGTALDSNQPQHF.

The chain carries TRBV9 and TRBJ1-1; D is unclear. Trimming took off 0 bases at V and 5 bases at J, with 26 bases between the two ends. Per the germline V gene, CDR1 is SGDLS and CDR2 is YYNGEE. CDR3 length equals 19 residues. The CDR3 region is CASSVEPLYGGEMETEAFF. The CDR3 region has the DNA TGTGCCAGCAGCGTAGAGCCCCTCTATGGCGGTGAGATGGAGACTGAAGCTTTCTTT.

The CDR3 nucleotides are TGTGCCAGCAGCTTAGGGCCCCGGGACAGTAGATACGAGCAGTACTTC. Translation: CASSLGPRDSRYEQYF. This chain joins TRBV7-9 and TRBJ2-7, with 7 bases aligning to TRBD1. Germline values: CDR1 SEHNR, CDR2 FQNEAQ (reference sequence). This CDR3 spans 16 amino acids. J lost 4 bases, V lost 1 base, and 10 bases had no gene match.

The chain uses TRBV19 and TRBJ2-5; D gene unclear. Per the germline V gene, CDR1 is LNHDA and CDR2 is SQIVND (reference sequence). The CDR3 is 13 amino acids. Trimming cost V 5 bases and J 3 bases, with 10 bases left between them. CDR3 amino acids: CASSGPHEETQYF. CDR3 DNA sequence: TGTGCCAGTAGTGGCCCCCACGAAGAGACCCAGTACTTC.

V usage is TRBV27 and J usage is TRBJ1-5, with D hard to call. This CDR3 has 12 amino acids. CDR1 is MNHEY and CDR2 is SMNVEV in the germline V gene (reference sequence). Trimming took 6 bases from V and 11 from J, leaving 14 bases between them. CDR3 bases: TGTGCCAGCAGGACGGGGTCATCGACCCAGCATTTT. Its protein is CASRTGSSTQHF.

The J gene is TRBJ1-1, the V gene TRBV27; D gene unclear. Trimming pared 0 bases from V and 7 bases from J, leaving 12 bases between. The CDR3 has 14 residues. CDR1 is MNHEY and CDR2 is SMNVEV in the germline V gene (reference sequence). DNA for the CDR3: TGTGCCAGCAGTTTATCGGCGGAGTCGAATGAAGCTTTCTTT. This codes for CASSLSAESNEAFF.